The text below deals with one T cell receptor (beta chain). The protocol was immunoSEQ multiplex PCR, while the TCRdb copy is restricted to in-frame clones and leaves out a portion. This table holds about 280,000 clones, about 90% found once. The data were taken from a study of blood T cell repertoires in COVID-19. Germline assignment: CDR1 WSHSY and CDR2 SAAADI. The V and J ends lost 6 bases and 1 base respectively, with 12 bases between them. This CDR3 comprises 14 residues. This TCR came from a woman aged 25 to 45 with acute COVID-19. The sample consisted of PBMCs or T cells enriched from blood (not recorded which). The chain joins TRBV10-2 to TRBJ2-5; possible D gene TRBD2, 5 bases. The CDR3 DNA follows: TGCGCCAGCAGATGGAGGTCATCCCAAGAGACCCAGTACTTC. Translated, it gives CASRWRSSQETQYF.